Below, 13 T cell receptor beta chains from the same sample are listed, as sequenced in a study of Graves' ophthalmopathy and Graves' hyperthyroidism. CDR3 regions of TCR beta were amplified from RNA transcripts. First-round RT-PCR with HTBI primers preceded a second-round multiplex PCR. MiXCR, applied by TCRdb to the multiplex PCR reads, yields one record per CDR3 protein. The sample holds 300,000 to 400,000 distinct CDR3 sequences, about a sixth seen once. The sample consisted of peripheral blood. These receptors all stem from an adult man with Graves' ophthalmopathy.

This clonotype has at least ten counts. This chain uses TRBV6-2 or TRBV6-3 with TRBJ2-7; D remains unclear. Germline assignment: CDR1 MNHEY and CDR2 SVGEGT. The V end was cut by 6 bases, the J end by 6 bases, with 12 bases between. CDR3 length: 12 residues. In DNA, the CDR3 is TGTGCCAGCAGCCGTCCCCCTCTCGAGCAGTACTTC. It encodes CASSRPPLEQYF.

This clonotype was found many times. The chain joins TRBV5-5 to TRBJ1-5, with a weak D call TRBD1 (6 bases). The germline V gene encodes CDR1 SGHKS and CDR2 YYEKEE (reference sequence). Deletions cut 5 bases from V and 4 bases from J, with 16 bases between. This CDR3 is 15 amino acids long. CDR3 sequence: CASSRTVQRNQPQHF. CDR3 bases: TGTGCCAGCAGTCGGACAGTCCAGAGAAATCAGCCCCAGCATTTT.

This clonotype came up many times. This chain connects TRBV7-2 to TRBJ2-7; 9 bases map to TRBD2. CDR3 length equals 16 residues. V was pared by 3 bases and J by 4 bases, with 10 bases of the junction left unmatched. Germline CDR1 is SGHTA and CDR2 is FQGNSA. In DNA form, the CDR3 reads TGTGCCAGCAGCTTCATGTGGGCGGGAGGGGAGTACGAGCAGTACTTC. Translated, it gives CASSFMWAGGEYEQYF.

The gene calls are TRBV7-9 and TRBJ1-1, with unresolved D. CDR3 length: 13 amino acids. V was shortened by 2 bases and J by 8 bases, with 12 bases between the two germline ends. Germline assignment: CDR1 SEHNR and CDR2 FQNEAQ (reference sequence). The CDR3 nucleotides read TGTGCCAGCAGCTTAATCGAGGAACCCGAAGCTTTCTTT. The encoded protein is CASSLIEEPEAFF.

At least ten counts were recorded for this clonotype. CDR3 nucleotides: TGTGCCAGCAGTGAATCTAGCGGGAGGGCGAGGGAGCAGTACTTC. It yields the protein CASSESSGRAREQYF. The rearrangement joins TRBV2 to TRBJ2-7, with TRBD2 matching 12 bases. With 2 bases clipped from V and 7 bases from J, the junction kept 6 bases outside the gene matches. The CDR3 contains 15 residues. Germline CDR1 SNHLY, CDR2 FYNNEI.

The chain couples TRBV19 to TRBJ1-1; D may be TRBD1 (5 bases). V lost 6 bases to trimming and J lost 4 bases, with 15 bases between them. Per the germline V gene, CDR1 is LNHDA and CDR2 is SQIVND (reference sequence). This CDR3 is built from 14 residues. CDR3 residues: CASSVARAGTEAFF. The CDR3 region has the DNA TGTGCCAGTAGCGTAGCCAGGGCCGGCACTGAAGCTTTCTTT.

In this sample, this clonotype turned up many times. The chain combines TRBV5-1 with TRBJ2-7, with D maybe TRBD1 (5 bases). Germline V lookup: CDR1 SGHRS, CDR2 YFSETQ. V was pared by 2 bases and J by 6 bases, with 9 bases between. The CDR3 length is 12 residues. The CDR3 DNA reads TGCGCCAGCAGCTTACCAGGGCGCGAGCAGTACTTC. Translation gives CASSLPGREQYF.

This clonotype has ten or more counts. The chain couples TRBV28 to TRBJ2-7, with TRBD1 matching over 7 bases. The CDR3 is 14 residues long. The germline V gene has CDR1 MDHEN and CDR2 SYDVKM. The junction had 9 bases not matched to a gene; V was cut back by 7 bases and J by 3 bases. For the CDR3, the DNA is TGTGCCAGCAACCCACAGGGGAAAAGCTACGAGCAGTACTTC. It codes for CASNPQGKSYEQYF.

At least ten counts were recorded for this clonotype. This sequence joins TRBV29-1 and TRBJ2-7; 8 bases line up with TRBD2. Trimming took 3 bases from V and 5 from J; bases not matched to a gene: 6. Germline lookup yields CDR1 SQVTM and CDR2 ANQGSEA. The CDR3 is made up of 13 amino acids. The CDR3 reads CSVEGLGPDEQYF. The CDR3 nucleotides are TGCAGCGTTGAGGGACTAGGGCCCGACGAGCAGTACTTC.

This clonotype was counted ten times or more. The DNA of the CDR3 is TGCAGTGCTGGCGACCGCGTTCGGACTTGGCAGCCCCAGCATTTT. This gives the protein CSAGDRVRTWQPQHF. The chain has TRBV20-1 and TRBJ1-5, with D hard to call. V was clipped by 5 bases and J by 7 bases, with 21 bases between them. The CDR3 has 15 residues. CDR1 and CDR2 (germline): DFQATT, SNEGSKA (reference sequence).

This clonotype was observed at least ten times. The rearrangement joins TRBV20-1 to TRBJ1-1, with D possibly matching TRBD1 (6 bases). Germline CDR1 is DFQATT and CDR2 is SNEGSKA (reference sequence). With 3 bases removed from V and 5 bases from J, the gap between germline ends came to 28 bases. The CDR3 is made up of 18 amino acids. The CDR3 spells CSASGGWGPIQGETEAFF. The CDR3 DNA reads TGCAGTGCTAGCGGCGGCTGGGGGCCTATCCAAGGGGAAACTGAAGCTTTCTTT.

This clonotype was recorded at least ten times. The chain carries TRBV27 and TRBJ2-7; maybe TRBD1 (6 bases). V was cut by 0 bases and J by 1 base, with 16 bases left in between. CDR3 length: 17 amino acids. Looked up from germline, CDR1 is MNHEY and CDR2 is SMNVEV (reference sequence). The CDR3 sequence: CASSLSIGAGTSYEQYF. CDR3 nucleotide sequence: TGTGCCAGCAGTTTATCTATAGGGGCAGGGACATCCTACGAGCAGTACTTC.

This clonotype has just a few counts. The V gene is TRBV7-3, the J gene TRBJ1-1; D possibly corresponds to TRBD1 (5 bases). The V end lost 2 bases, the J end lost 5 bases, and 18 bases lay between the germline ends. This CDR3 comprises 16 residues. Germline CDR1 is SGHTA and CDR2 is FQGTGA. CDR3 amino acids: CASSLGPRVRDTEAFF. The CDR3 DNA is TGTGCCAGCAGCTTAGGACCCAGGGTGAGGGATACTGAAGCTTTCTTT.